These 27 T cell receptor beta chains were all obtained from the same sample, sequenced in a study of CD8 T cells in ankylosing spondylitis. TCRdb re-called the 5' RACE reads with MiXCR, one entry per CDR3 protein. The sample gives 200,000 to 250,000 distinct CDR3 sequences, approximately 11% of which show up once; around 7% is in the top ten. The sample comprised blood, either unsorted or a sorted T cell fraction (not recorded which). The receptors originated from a male donor with ankylosing spondylitis or in good health (not recorded which).

This clonotype has a count of ten or more. The chain has TRBV12-3 or TRBV12-4 and TRBJ2-7, with D perhaps TRBD1 or TRBD2 (5 bases each). The V end was cut by 5 bases, the J end by 7 bases, with 9 bases between. The CDR3 is 11 residues long. The CDR3 loop reads CASSQGVEQYF. The CDR3 nucleotides read TGTGCCAGCAGTCAGGGAGTGGAGCAGTACTTC.

This clonotype was seen ten or more times. J is TRBJ2-3 and V is TRBV5-1; 9 bases map to TRBD1. This CDR3 has 15 amino acids. V lost 3 bases, J lost 4 bases, and 6 bases stayed unmatched. The germline CDR1 and CDR2 sequences are SGHRS and YFSETQ. The CDR3 region has the DNA TGCGCCAGCAGCTCACCGGGACAGGGCGCAGATACGCAGTATTTT. Protein: CASSSPGQGADTQYF.

This clonotype appeared many times. The rearrangement links TRBV15 to TRBJ1-3, with a possible D match to TRBD1 (5 bases). CDR1 is LNHNV and CDR2 is YYDKDF in the germline V gene (reference sequence). The V end lost 0 bases, the J end lost 2 bases, and 14 bases lay between the germline ends. The CDR3 consists of 17 residues. The CDR3 spells CATSRDTTDSAGNTIYF. In DNA, the CDR3 is TGTGCCACCAGCAGAGATACGACCGACAGTGCTGGAAACACCATATATTTT.

This clonotype was found many times. The chain carries TRBV4-1 and TRBJ1-2; no firm D call. V was trimmed by 2 bases and J by 4 bases, leaving 8 bases between them. Per the germline V gene, CDR1 is MGHRA and CDR2 is YSYEKL. The CDR3 is 13 amino acids. The CDR3 DNA sequence: TGCGCCAGCAGCCAATATTCTGTCTATGGCTACACCTTC. This encodes CASSQYSVYGYTF.

This clonotype came up a few times. This rearrangement joins TRBV6-2 or TRBV6-3 to TRBJ2-1, with D perhaps matching TRBD1 (5 bases). The germline V gene encodes CDR1 MNHEY and CDR2 SVGEGT. The CDR3 sequence is 16 residues long. Trimming removed 6 bases from V and 3 bases from J, with 18 bases in between. The CDR3 sequence: CASSKPPRQSYNEQFF. CDR3 nucleotides: TGTGCCAGCAGCAAACCTCCGAGACAGAGCTACAATGAGCAGTTCTTC.

The chain links TRBV27 to TRBJ2-7; 9 bases match TRBD1. Germline V gene data show CDR1 as MNHEY and CDR2 as SMNVEV (reference sequence). The V and J ends lost 2 bases and 4 bases, in that order; junction bases with no gene match: 3. There are 14 residues in the CDR3. The CDR3 here is CASSLTGQGYEQYF. CDR3 in DNA: TGTGCCAGCAGTTTAACGGGACAGGGTTACGAGCAGTACTTC.

This clonotype was recorded many times. This rearrangement joins TRBV29-1 to TRBJ1-2; D may be TRBD1 (5 bases). V was pared by 3 bases and J by 0 bases, with 17 bases between. The CDR3 has 16 residues. In germline, CDR1 is SQVTM, CDR2 ANQGSEA. CDR3 bases: TGCAGCGTTGAGCGACCTCTCGGGACGGCTAACTATGGCTACACCTTC. Its translation: CSVERPLGTANYGYTF. Full variable domain (outside the CDR3, taken from reference TRBV29-1 and TRBJ1-2): SAVISQKPSRDICQRGTSLTIQCQVDSQVTMMFWYRQQPGQSLTLIATANQGSEATYESGFVIDKFPISRPNLTFSTLTVSNMSPEDSSIYLCSVERPLGTANYGYTFGSGTRLTVV.

This clonotype has just a few counts. The rearrangement uses TRBV30 and TRBJ1-5; TRBD1 is a possible D gene (5 bases). The V and J ends lost 2 bases and 7 bases respectively, with 15 bases between them. Germline V gene sequence: CDR1 GTSNPN, CDR2 SVGIG (reference sequence). The CDR3 covers 14 residues. CDR3 sequence: CAWSTGLGGQPQHF. The CDR3 nucleotides read TGTGCCTGGAGTACAGGACTGGGGGGGCAGCCCCAGCATTTT.

This clonotype was detected many times. The chain's CDR3 is CASSLGGYYEQYF. The CDR3 bases are TGTGCCAGCAGCTTGGGGGGTTACTACGAGCAGTACTTC. The chain is built from TRBV7-8 and TRBJ2-7; a possible D gene is TRBD2 (6 bases). CDR3 length equals 13 residues. Trimming left V 3 bases short and J 3 bases short, with 9 bases between. From germline, CDR1 is SGHVS and CDR2 FQNEAQ.

This clonotype was recorded at least ten times. The chain employs TRBV7-2 and TRBJ2-7; D remains ambiguous. V lost 1 base and J 6 bases, leaving 10 bases between the germline ends. Germline V CDR1 and CDR2: SGHTA, FQGNSA. The CDR3 runs to 13 residues. This CDR3 reads CASSLEWRTEQYF. The CDR3 DNA is TGTGCCAGCAGCTTAGAATGGCGGACCGAGCAGTACTTC.

The sample holds a few counts of this clonotype. The rearrangement joins TRBV20-1 to TRBJ2-2; D tentatively fits TRBD1 or TRBD2 (5 bases each). CDR3 size: 14 residues. Between the trimmed V and J ends, which lost 6 bases and 2 bases, there was a span of 13 bases. CDR1 is DFQATT and CDR2 is SNEGSKA in the germline V gene (reference sequence). The CDR3 loop is CSASGTVNTGELFF. The CDR3 region has the DNA TGCAGTGCCTCCGGGACGGTAAACACCGGGGAGCTGTTTTTT.

In this sample, this clonotype turned up many times. The chain joins TRBV9 to TRBJ2-1; a possible D gene is TRBD2 (5 bases). Trimming removed 0 bases from V and 3 bases from J, with 10 bases in between. This CDR3 is 15 amino acids long. Germline CDR1 and CDR2: SGDLS and YYNGEE. The CDR3 reads CASSVDPSSYNEQFF. CDR3 DNA sequence: TGTGCCAGCAGCGTAGATCCTAGCAGCTACAATGAGCAGTTCTTC.

In its sample, this clonotype was seen a few times. The chain joins TRBV20-1 to TRBJ1-6, with no clear D. This CDR3 contains 15 residues. Germline assignment: CDR1 DFQATT and CDR2 SNEGSKA (reference sequence). Trimming shortened V by 1 base and J by 0 bases, and 7 bases separated the two germline ends. The CDR3: CSARGISSYNSPLHF. The DNA of the CDR3 is TGCAGTGCTAGAGGGATTAGCTCCTATAATTCACCCCTCCACTTT.

This clonotype has a count of ten or more. The CDR3 DNA follows: TGTGCCACCAGCTGGTCGGAGTCCCGCACAGATACGCAGTATTTT. It translates to CATSWSESRTDTQYF. J is TRBJ2-3 and V is TRBV15; unclear D gene. The ends were cut back, 5 bases at V and 1 base at J, with 13 bases in the middle. Germline V CDR1 and CDR2: LNHNV, YYDKDF (reference sequence). This CDR3 region has 15 residues.

In the case of this clonotype: A much larger clone lies one base from this, so it may be a read error. This rearrangement joins TRBV7-6 to TRBJ2-5, with D hard to call. Germline V gene sequence: CDR1 SGHVS, CDR2 FNYEAQ. The length of the CDR3 is 14 residues. Trimming took off 0 bases at V and 7 bases at J, with 12 bases between the two ends. The CDR3 sequence: CASSLASALRTQYF. As DNA, the CDR3 is TGTGCCAGCAGCTTAGCGAGTGCTCTACGGACCCAGTACTTC.

At least ten counts were recorded for this clonotype. V and J are TRBV13 and TRBJ2-6; D uncertain. Per germline, CDR1 PRHDT and CDR2 FYEKMQ (reference sequence). The CDR3 sequence is 15 residues long. The ends were cut back, 6 bases at V and 2 bases at J, with 11 bases in the middle. The CDR3 sequence is CASSLTVTGANVLTF. The CDR3 DNA follows: TGTGCCAGCAGTCTCACCGTGACTGGGGCCAACGTCCTGACTTTC.

The sample holds many counts of this clonotype. This chain uses TRBV10-3 with TRBJ2-3; 9 bases line up with TRBD1. The CDR3 length is 16 residues. Unmatched junction bases numbered 10, after V lost 5 bases and J lost 4 bases. Looked up from germline, CDR1 is ENHRY and CDR2 is SYGVKD. CDR3 region: CAISTTGQGIPDTQYF. The CDR3 DNA reads TGTGCCATCAGTACAACGGGACAGGGTATCCCAGATACGCAGTATTTT.

This clonotype was seen more than once but under ten times. The chain is built from TRBV20-1 and TRBJ1-2; no reliable D call. The V gene's germline CDR1 is DFQATT and CDR2 SNEGSKA (reference sequence). This CDR3 has 14 amino acids. Between the trimmed V and J ends, which lost 4 bases and 4 bases, there was a span of 16 bases. CDR3 residues: CSANQVDKVYGYTF. Written as DNA, the CDR3 is TGCAGTGCTAATCAGGTCGACAAGGTCTATGGCTACACCTTC.

Only a few counts were recorded for this clonotype. The V call is TRBV7-8, the J call TRBJ1-1, with 9 bases matching TRBD1. Germline loops: CDR1 SGHVS, CDR2 FQNEAQ. Trimming removed 5 bases from V and 7 bases from J; junction bases left unmatched: 11. The CDR3 has 15 residues. This CDR3 reads CASSQFRQGGNEAFF. The CDR3 nucleotides read TGTGCCAGCAGCCAATTTAGACAGGGGGGGAATGAAGCTTTCTTT.

This clonotype was picked up a small number of times. The chain couples TRBV6-1 to TRBJ1-5; 8 nucleotides match TRBD1. The germline V gene has CDR1 MNHNS and CDR2 SASEGT. The trim removed 5 bases at V and 1 base at J, leaving 4 bases unmatched. The CDR3 consists of 15 residues. The CDR3 DNA reads TGTGCCAGCAGTCCTGACAGGGGCAGCAATCAGCCCCAGCATTTT. Translating gives CASSPDRGSNQPQHF.

The table lists this clonotype with many counts. V gene TRBV7-6 combines with J gene TRBJ2-7, with TRBD2 as a possible D gene (7 bases). V lost 0 bases to trimming and J lost 4 bases, with 10 bases between them. The CDR3 extends over 14 amino acids. Germline V lookup: CDR1 SGHVS, CDR2 FNYEAQ. This CDR3 reads CASSLAGGGYEQYF. The CDR3 nucleotides read TGTGCCAGCAGCTTAGCGGGAGGGGGATACGAGCAGTACTTC.

The table lists this clonotype with many counts. J is TRBJ1-1 and V is TRBV2, with a tentative D call TRBD1 (6 bases). Trimming shortened V by 6 bases and J by 7 bases, and 15 bases separated the two germline ends. The CDR3 runs 13 residues. Germline V lookup: CDR1 SNHLY, CDR2 FYNNEI. In DNA form, the CDR3 reads TGTGCCAGCAGACTTACAGGGCCCCTTGAAGCTTTCTTT. It codes for CASRLTGPLEAFF.

In this sample, this clonotype turned up many times. J is TRBJ2-3 and V is TRBV27; TRBD2 is a possible D gene (5 bases). CDR1 is MNHEY and CDR2 is SMNVEV in the germline V gene (reference sequence). Trimming left V 4 bases short and J 3 bases short, with 14 bases between. The length of the CDR3 is 15 residues. CDR3 region: CASSSEGRLTDTQYF. CDR3 nucleotides: TGTGCCAGCAGTTCAGAGGGAAGGTTGACAGATACGCAGTATTTT.

The CDR3 coding sequence is TGTGCCAGCAGCCCACCGGGACAGGAGATCTCACCCCTCCACTTT. Translating it yields CASSPPGQEISPLHF. The chain couples TRBV28 to TRBJ1-6, with 8 bases matching TRBD1. This CDR3 contains 15 residues. CDR1 and CDR2 from the germline V gene are MDHEN and SYDVKM. Trimming removed 6 bases from V and 10 bases from J; junction bases left unmatched: 11. Together with reference TRBV28 and TRBJ1-6, the CDR3 gives the full variable domain: DVKVTQSSRYLVKRTGEKVFLECVQDMDHENMFWYRQDPGLGLRLIYFSYDVKMKEKGDIPEGYSVSREKKERFSLILESASTNQTSMYLCASSPPGQEISPLHFGNGTRLTVT.

A remark on this clonotype: A read error is possible here, since a much larger clone lies one base away. The CDR3 region is CVSSLDRANTEAFF. CDR3 nucleotides: TGTGTCAGCAGCTTAGATCGGGCGAACACTGAAGCTTTCTTT. This chain joins TRBV11-3 and TRBJ1-1, with D unresolved. The CDR3 runs to 14 residues. The germline gives CDR1 SGHNT, CDR2 YENEEA.

At least ten counts were recorded for this clonotype. This sequence joins TRBV20-1 and TRBJ2-1, with 9 bases aligning to TRBD2. With V trimmed by 0 bases and J by 1 base, 7 bases remained unmatched. The CDR3 has 17 residues. Germline loops: CDR1 DFQATT, CDR2 SNEGSKA (reference sequence). The CDR3 DNA sequence: TGCAGTGCTAGAGATTTGCGGGGGGGCAATTCCTACAATGAGCAGTTCTTC. Protein sequence: CSARDLRGGNSYNEQFF.

The J gene is TRBJ2-5, the V gene TRBV7-7; 9 bases agree with TRBD2. This CDR3 region has 15 residues. Germline V gene data show CDR1 as SSHAT and CDR2 as FNYEAQ (reference sequence). The V and J ends lost 2 bases and 7 bases, in that order; junction bases with no gene match: 8. CDR3 in DNA: TGTGCCAGCAGCTTATATATAGCGGGAGAAGGGACCCAGTACTTC. Residues: CASSLYIAGEGTQYF.